Listed here is a single T cell receptor (beta chain). Its antigen is not known. The junction differs from germline at one of its ends, possibly a read error. The authors prepared the TCRbeta library with unique molecular identifiers. Each CDR3 protein is one row after TCRdb ran MiXCR on the PCR reads. This repertoire shows hundreds of thousands of distinct CDR3 sequences, under 20% found once; its top ten account for approximately 44%. This sample was taken from a study of T-cell reconstitution after alpha-beta-depleted transplantation in children. Whole-study findings and limits: At the one-year point after transplant, T-cell counts and TCRbeta diversity were found to come mostly from T cells that had been newly produced. The high TCRbeta diversity at day 60 in some patients came from surviving recipient T cells and thymic progenitors. Expanded clones from the graft, numbering several hundred, reportedly supplied alpha-beta T cells about two months after transplant.

The CDR3 sequence is 19 residues long. From germline, CDR1 is DFQATT and CDR2 SNEGSKA (reference sequence). This receptor was taken from a male patient aged 2 to 10 who had a stem cell transplant for acute lymphoblastic leukemia, so the T cells may come from the graft donor. The sample consisted of PBMCs, mostly from graft donor cells, taken 360 days after TCRalphabeta/CD19-depleted stem cell transplant. The V gene is TRBV20-1, the J gene TRBJ2-5; 12 positions agree with TRBD2. CDR3 amino acids: CCAIAALETSGSLRETQYF. CDR3 in DNA: TGCTGTGCTATCGCCGCCCTGGAGACTAGCGGGAGCCTTCGGGAGACCCAGTACTTC.